The clone carrying this T cell receptor (beta chain) was observed a handful of times. This record comes from a study of blood T cell repertoires in COVID-19. Across the study: Acute-phase and convalescent COVID-19 samples originated in the United States, Italy and Spain. In each case, the material was cDNA or gDNA derived from T cells, B-cell-depleted T cells, or PBMCs.

In the source study's methods: Reference gene primers were amplified, and this amplification served to estimate nucleated cell counts. Here immunoSEQ multiplex PCR was the method, and the copy in TCRdb shows in-frame clones only, minus some. V, J and clone size are taken as reported in that table, and D and trimming were inferred from the DNA itself. The sample yields around 260,000 clones, more than 75% seen once. Germline values: CDR1 SNHLY, CDR2 FYNNEI. The length of the CDR3 is 15 residues. V was clipped by 6 bases and J by 3 bases; unmatched bases: 8. The sequenced sample consisted of peripheral blood. The clonotype was recovered from a woman between 45 and 65 years old with acute or convalescent COVID-19. The V gene is TRBV2, the J gene TRBJ1-5; 7 nucleotides line up with TRBD1. CDR3 bases: TGTGCCAGCAGGGAGACAGGGAATCACAATCAGCCCCAGCATTTT. Its protein is CASRETGNHNQPQHF.